Listed below are T cell receptor beta chains from one sample, sequenced in a study of blood T cell repertoires in COVID-19. The data were produced by immunoSEQ multiplex PCR, yet TCRdb's version contains in-frame clones alone and is incomplete. Among about 190,000 clones listed, 80% to 85% were seen once. Sequenced input: peripheral blood. All receptors come from a woman in her 30s with acute or convalescent COVID-19. Both conserved end residues are part of each CDR3. D genes are given only for firm matches. Clone size is shown for a subset of rows, as once, few, many or a class of expanded clone.

V gene,J gene,D gene,clone size,CDR3 DNA,CDR3 protein
TRBV7-9,TRBJ2-7,.,.,TGTGCCAGCAGCCCGCCCAGGCGGGACGGTTACGAGCAGTACTTC,CASSPPRRDGYEQYF
TRBV4-1,TRBJ2-7,TRBD2,.,TGCGCCAGCAGCCAAATCACGGGCGGGAGGGCCTACGAGCAGTACTTC,CASSQITGGRAYEQYF
TRBV30,TRBJ1-3,TRBD1,.,TGTGCCTGGAGTCGACAGGGGTTATCTGGAAACACCATATATTTT,CAWSRQGLSGNTIYF
TRBV5-8,TRBJ2-3,TRBD2,many,TGTGCCAGCAGCTTGGGGACTAGCGGGGGGTTGATCACAGATACGCAGTATTTT,CASSLGTSGGLITDTQYF
TRBV30,TRBJ2-7,TRBD1,few,TGTGCCTGGAGTACGGGACAGAGCTACGAGCAGTACTTC,CAWSTGQSYEQYF
TRBV7-8,TRBJ2-1,.,.,TGTGCCAGCGGTCGGGTAGATGAGCAGTTCTTC,CASGRVDEQFF
TRBV2,TRBJ2-7,TRBD1,.,TGTGCCAGCACCGACAGGGTGCCGGGCGAGCAGTACTTC,CASTDRVPGEQYF
TRBV7-2,TRBJ1-5,TRBD1,.,TGTGCCAGCAGCCCAGCAGGGGGCGGGCAGCCCCAGCATTTT,CASSPAGGGQPQHF
TRBV30,TRBJ2-5,.,.,TGTGCCTGGAGAGCCGCTGGCCAAGAGACCCAGTACTTC,CAWRAAGQETQYF
TRBV28,TRBJ2-1,.,.,TGTGCCAGCAGTTTTAGGGAGGAGCAGTTCTTC,CASSFREEQFF
TRBV5-1,TRBJ1-1,TRBD1,few,TGCGCCAGCAGCCCGGAGACAGGGCGGGCTTTCTTT,CASSPETGRAFF
TRBV9,TRBJ2-7,.,.,TGTGCCAGCAGCCCGGGAGGACAGGGCAATCCCGAGCAGTACTTC,CASSPGGQGNPEQYF
TRBV11-3,TRBJ2-1,.,.,.,CASSLVGGGALFF
TRBV7-8,TRBJ2-7,.,.,TGTGCCAGCAGCTCCCCGACAGACTCCTACGAGCAGTACTTC,CASSSPTDSYEQYF
TRBV28,TRBJ1-5,.,.,TGTGCCAGCAGTTTCGGGACATTCTTAGATCAGCCCCAGCATTTT,CASSFGTFLDQPQHF
TRBV7-9,TRBJ1-6,.,.,TGTGCCAGCAGCTTAGGGGGCAATTCACCCCTCCACTTT,CASSLGGNSPLHF
TRBV5-5,TRBJ2-5,TRBD1,.,TGTGCCAGCAGCTTCCAGGACAGGGGGGGGACCCAGTACTTC,CASSFQDRGGTQYF
TRBV11-2,TRBJ1-1,.,.,TGTGCCAGCAGCGCACGGATTACAGGGAACACTGAAGCTTTCTTT,CASSARITGNTEAFF
TRBV4-3,TRBJ2-5,TRBD1,.,TGCGCCAGCAGCCTTGGGACAGCCCAGGTCGAGACCCAGTACTTC,CASSLGTAQVETQYF
TRBV6-2/TRBV6-3,TRBJ1-5,TRBD1,.,TGTGCCAGCAGTTTGGACAGGACTAATCAGCCCCAGCATTTT,CASSLDRTNQPQHF
TRBV7-8,TRBJ1-6,.,.,TGTGCCAGCAGCTTAAAGACAGATTCACCCCTCCACTTT,CASSLKTDSPLHF
TRBV7-9,TRBJ2-5,.,once,TGTGCCAGCAGCCAAGAGGAGACCCAGTACTTC,CASSQEETQYF
TRBV5-4,TRBJ2-7,TRBD2,.,TGTGCCAGCAGCTTAGCGGGAAACTCCTACGAGCAGTACTTC,CASSLAGNSYEQYF
TRBV6-2/TRBV6-3,TRBJ1-2,.,.,TGTGCCAGCAGTTACTCTCGAGGGATAGCTGGCTACACCTTC,CASSYSRGIAGYTF
TRBV6-5,TRBJ2-3,.,.,TGTGCCAGCAGTCCGGACTCAGATACGCAGTATTTT,CASSPDSDTQYF
TRBV3-1/TRBV3-2,TRBJ2-1,.,.,TGTGCCAGCAGCCCCCTGGAGGGTGGTGAGCAGTTCTTC,CASSPLEGGEQFF
TRBV24-1,TRBJ2-2,.,.,TGTGCCACCAGTGATTTGCGGTCAGGGGTCATCGGGGAGCTGTTTTTT,CATSDLRSGVIGELFF
TRBV19,TRBJ2-1,TRBD2,once,TGTGCCAGTATTATGAGCGGGAGGGCCCCCAATGAGCAGTTCTTC,CASIMSGRAPNEQFF
TRBV7-9,TRBJ1-1,.,.,TGTGCCAGCAGTCCTAGGACAATGAACACTGAAGCTTTCTTT,CASSPRTMNTEAFF
TRBV5-4,TRBJ2-1,.,.,TGTGCCAGCAGCACCTCGGGCAGGGGATACAATGAGCAGTTCTTC,CASSTSGRGYNEQFF
TRBV6-2/TRBV6-3,TRBJ2-7,.,.,TGTGCCAGCAGTCAGTCGCCCCCTGAGGCCTACGAGCAGTACTTC,CASSQSPPEAYEQYF
TRBV6-6,TRBJ2-3,TRBD2,once,TGTGCCAGCAGACGCGATAGCGGGGCGGGCACAGATACGCAGTATTTT,CASRRDSGAGTDTQYF
TRBV19,TRBJ2-1,.,.,TGTGCCACCGAAATAGGGGCAGGCTCCTACAATGAGCAGTTCTTC,CATEIGAGSYNEQFF
TRBV6-2/TRBV6-3,TRBJ1-6,.,few,TGTGCCAGCAGTCTGATGGGGGGACCGTATAATTCACCCCTCCACTTT,CASSLMGGPYNSPLHF
TRBV5-1,TRBJ1-2,TRBD1,.,TGCGCCAGCAGCGTGGGACAGGTCGGTAACTATGGCTACACCTTC,CASSVGQVGNYGYTF
TRBV5-1,TRBJ2-1,.,.,TGCGCCAGCAGCTCCGCTACTAGGCCGTGGTCCTACAATGAGCAGTTCTTC,CASSSATRPWSYNEQFF
TRBV2,TRBJ1-2,.,.,TGTGCCAGCAGTGAGGTTGACCGGGACACCTATGGCTACACCTTC,CASSEVDRDTYGYTF
TRBV29-1,TRBJ1-2,.,once,TGCAGCGTTCTATTGTCCGCAGGTCATGGCTACACCTTC,CSVLLSAGHGYTF
TRBV5-1,TRBJ2-2,TRBD2,.,TGCGCCAGCAGCTTAAGCGGGAGGGGCCCCGGGGAGCTGTTTTTT,CASSLSGRGPGELFF
TRBV5-6,TRBJ2-2,.,many,TGTGCCAGCAGCTCTACGGGGATGGAGACCGGGGAGCTGTTTTTT,CASSSTGMETGELFF
TRBV28,TRBJ2-7,.,.,TGTGCCAGCAGCAGGGATTTCGGCGAGCAGTACTTC,CASSRDFGEQYF
TRBV10-3,TRBJ1-1,TRBD1,.,TGTGCCATCAGTGGAGGACAGGGGGCCGGCACTGAAGCTTTCTTT,CAISGGQGAGTEAFF
TRBV5-1,TRBJ2-7,TRBD2,.,TGCGCCAGCAGCTTGGGGGGCGGGAGGTTCGACGAGCAGTACTTC,CASSLGGGRFDEQYF
TRBV10-1,TRBJ1-2,TRBD1,once,TGCGCCAGCAGTCCCTGGGCTAAAAGGACAGGGGAAGGCTATGGCTACACCTTC,CASSPWAKRTGEGYGYTF
TRBV2,TRBJ1-2,TRBD1,.,TGTGCCAGCAGACCCCCGGGACAGGGTTCTAACTATGGCTACACCTTC,CASRPPGQGSNYGYTF
TRBV3-1/TRBV3-2,TRBJ2-5,.,.,TGTGCCAGCAGCCAACGCACAGGGACCCAGTACTTC,CASSQRTGTQYF
TRBV19,TRBJ1-5,.,.,TGTGCCAGTAGTTCGCGCCTATTTGACGTAAGGCGGGCGGGTGGCAATCAGCCCCAGCATTTT,CASSSRLFDVRRAGGNQPQHF
TRBV14,TRBJ2-7,TRBD2,.,TGTGCCAGCAGCCAAGTTCGCGGCGGGGGAGAGCAGTACTTC,CASSQVRGGGEQYF
TRBV25-1,TRBJ1-1,TRBD1,.,TGTGCCAGCAGGGACAGGGGGCTTCAGGAAGCTTTCTTT,CASRDRGLQEAFF
TRBV9,TRBJ1-1,.,.,TGTGCCAGCAGCCCATTCCTGTCGGGTATGAACACTGAAGCTTTCTTT,CASSPFLSGMNTEAFF
TRBV20-1,TRBJ2-7,.,.,TGCAGTGCTAGTATAGAGTACGAGCAGTACTTC,CSASIEYEQYF
TRBV7-2,TRBJ2-2,TRBD2,.,TGTGCCAGCACTTCCTGGGCGGGAGGGATTAACACCGGGGAGCTGTTTTTT,CASTSWAGGINTGELFF
TRBV11-3,TRBJ2-1,TRBD2,.,TGTGCCAGCAGCAAGCAGACTAGCGGGAGAACTGAGCAGTTCTTC,CASSKQTSGRTEQFF
TRBV5-6,TRBJ1-1,.,.,TGTGCCAGCAGCTTTTTCGGGTTTGGGCGGGCGAACACTGAAGCTTTCTTT,CASSFFGFGRANTEAFF
TRBV19,TRBJ1-2,TRBD1,.,TGTGCCAGTACCACCCCGGGACAGAACTATGGCTACACCTTC,CASTTPGQNYGYTF
TRBV28,TRBJ2-5,TRBD2,.,TGTGCCAGCAGGGAGCGGGGGGGCCGTGGCCAAGAGACCCAGTACTTC,CASRERGGRGQETQYF
TRBV28,TRBJ1-5,.,.,TGTGCCAGCAGTTTATCCCTCTCGTCCAATCAGCCCCAGCATTTT,CASSLSLSSNQPQHF
TRBV19,TRBJ2-1,TRBD1,once,TGTGCCAGTAGTATTAAGGGGGCGAACTCCTACAATGAGCAGTTCTTC,CASSIKGANSYNEQFF
TRBV15,TRBJ2-5,.,.,TGTGCCACCAGCAGGTGGCGGGGAGCTCAAGAGACCCAGTACTTC,CATSRWRGAQETQYF